What follows are 19 T cell receptor beta chains derived from one specimen sequenced in a study of T cells after yellow fever vaccination (dated by TCRdb to about 2019). Interpreted using the paper, the treatment or condition label stands for: live attenuated yellow fever vaccine strain. The library was obtained by 5' RACE. This sample was sequenced with an Illumina NovaSeq 6000. Using fastp at Q25 and MiXCR, TCRdb reprocessed the public reads and kept productive beta chains. Each record represents a unique CDR3 protein, reported with the most common genes and DNA among its rows. Here the sample has 250,000 or so distinct CDR3 sequences; around 3.5% occur a single time. 15% to 20% of the sample belongs to the ten largest clones. The material sequenced was PBMCs, taken 15 days after the yellow fever booster vaccination. These receptors originate from a man younger than 35 who received the YFV17D yellow fever vaccine.

This clonotype was seen many times. This chain's CDR3 is CATNDRDSNQPQHF. CDR3 bases: TGTGCCACAAATGACAGGGATAGCAATCAGCCCCAGCATTTT. V is TRBV24-1 and J is TRBJ1-5; the match to TRBD1 covers 7 bases. CDR3 size: 14 residues. V lost 10 bases, J lost 0 bases, and 5 bases stayed unmatched. Looked up from germline, CDR1 is KGHDR and CDR2 is SFDVKD.

This clonotype was counted many times. The chain carries TRBV9 and TRBJ2-3, with D unresolved. Trimming shortened V by 4 bases and J by 3 bases, and 6 bases separated the two germline ends. From germline, CDR1 is SGDLS and CDR2 YYNGEE. This CDR3 has 12 residues. The CDR3 DNA follows: TGTGCCAGCAGCATCGATACAGATACGCAGTATTTT. Its translation: CASSIDTDTQYF.

This clonotype came up many times. V is TRBV12-3 or TRBV12-4 and J is TRBJ1-5, with 9 bases matching TRBD1. V lost 7 bases to trimming and J lost 6 bases; unmatched junction nucleotides: 10. This CDR3 comprises 15 residues. CDR3 amino acids: CASTSPGQGLQPQHF. The DNA of the CDR3 is TGTGCCAGCACCTCCCCGGGACAGGGACTTCAGCCCCAGCATTTT.

This clonotype was observed at least ten times. The chain joins TRBV9 to TRBJ2-5, with 10 bases matching TRBD2. Germline values: CDR1 SGDLS, CDR2 YYNGEE. The CDR3 is 15 residues long. V lost 2 bases and J lost 0; bases outside the gene matches: 1. The CDR3 DNA is TGTGCCAGCAGCGTGGGGACTAGCGACCAAGAGACCCAGTACTTC. This gives the protein CASSVGTSDQETQYF. Full variable domain (rest looked up from reference TRBV9 and TRBJ2-5): DSGVTQTPKHLITATGQRVTLRCSPRSGDLSVYWYQQSLDQGLQFLIQYYNGEERAKGNILERFSAQQFPDLHSELNLSSLELGDSALYFCASSVGTSDQETQYFGPGTRLLVL.

This clonotype appeared many times. The chain has TRBV24-1 and TRBJ2-1; D possibly corresponds to TRBD1 (6 bases). Germline-derived CDR1 and CDR2 are KGHDR and SFDVKD. This CDR3 is 16 amino acids long. V was clipped by 3 bases and J by 5 bases, with 16 bases between them. The chain's CDR3 is CATSDPPQGQDNEQFF. The CDR3, as DNA: TGTGCCACCAGTGATCCCCCGCAGGGGCAGGACAATGAGCAGTTCTTC.

This clonotype was picked up many times. The V call is TRBV29-1, the J call TRBJ1-2; perhaps TRBD1 as D (5 bases). The CDR3 loop spans 15 amino acids. The germline V gene encodes CDR1 SQVTM and CDR2 ANQGSEA. The V gene lost 0 bases and the J gene lost 4 bases, with 15 bases spanning the gap. The CDR3 loop reads CSVEDHPRGVYGYTF. The CDR3 bases are TGCAGCGTTGAAGATCATCCAAGGGGAGTCTATGGCTACACCTTC.

This clonotype was recorded many times. V and J are TRBV5-4 and TRBJ1-2; D gene ambiguous. V dropped 2 bases and J dropped 3 bases, with 8 bases sitting between them. Germline CDR1 reads SGHNT; CDR2 reads YYREEE (reference sequence). The CDR3 consists of 13 residues. The CDR3 sequence is CASSFERDYGYTF. The CDR3 DNA sequence: TGTGCCAGCAGCTTCGAGAGGGACTATGGCTACACCTTC.

Many counts were recorded for this clonotype. This chain connects TRBV5-1 to TRBJ2-4, with D perhaps TRBD1 (7 bases). V lost 2 bases, J lost 8 bases, and 11 bases lay in between. Germline CDR1 reads SGHRS; CDR2 reads YFSETQ. The CDR3 contains 13 residues. The CDR3, as DNA: TGCGCCAGCAGCTTTGGCAGGGGGGACATTCAGTACTTC. Its translation is CASSFGRGDIQYF.

This clonotype showed up many times. The J gene is TRBJ2-3, the V gene TRBV6-5, with D possibly TRBD1 on 5 matching bases. Trimming removed 6 bases from V and 4 bases from J, with 8 bases in between. The CDR3 is 12 residues long. Germline V gene sequence: CDR1 MNHEY, CDR2 SVGAGI. CDR3 bases: TGTGCCAGCAGAGGGGCGGCAGATACGCAGTATTTT. Translated: CASRGAADTQYF.

This clonotype was found a few times. The gene calls are TRBV15 and TRBJ2-5, with D unresolved. Trimming removed 3 bases at V and 0 bases at J, with 8 bases between. Germline V lookup: CDR1 LNHNV, CDR2 YYDKDF (reference sequence). The CDR3 extends over 14 amino acids. CDR3 region: CATSSARYQETQYF. Here the CDR3 DNA reads TGTGCCACCAGCAGCGCCCGGTACCAAGAGACCCAGTACTTC.

This clonotype came up many times. This chain links TRBV7-2 with TRBJ2-5; 9 bases match TRBD2. The ends lost 2 bases at V and 5 bases at J; junction bases unmatched: 9. The CDR3 is 16 amino acids. Germline CDR1 and CDR2: SGHTA and FQGNSA. For the CDR3, the DNA is TGTGCCAGCAGCTTAATGGGCGGGGGGGCCTTGGAGACCCAGTACTTC. Translating gives CASSLMGGGALETQYF. The full variable domain, its missing parts supplied by reference TRBV7-2 and TRBJ2-5, is GAGVSQSPSNKVTEKGKDVELRCDPISGHTALYWYRQSLGQGLEFLIYFQGNSAPDKSGLPSDRFSAERTGGSVSTLTIQRTQQEDSAVYLCASSLMGGGALETQYFGPGTRLLVL.

There are many counts of this clonotype. The chain combines TRBV12-3 or TRBV12-4 with TRBJ2-7; 7 bases line up with TRBD1. The V gene end was trimmed by 8 bases and the J gene end by 8 bases; junction bases not matched to a gene: 6. This CDR3 comprises 11 residues. CDR3 nucleotides: TGTGCCAGCCTCCAGGGGGTGAAGCAGTACTTC. Translating it yields CASLQGVKQYF.

There are a few counts of this clonotype. The CDR3 DNA reads as TGTGCCAGCAGCGTCCGGATGTCATCTGAAGCTTTCTTT. Its translation: CASSVRMSSEAFF. The J gene is TRBJ1-1, the V gene TRBV9; D not resolved. This CDR3 is 13 amino acids long. Trimming took 2 bases from V and 6 from J, leaving 11 bases between them. Germline V gives CDR1 SGDLS, CDR2 YYNGEE.

This clonotype was seen repeatedly, ten times or more. The V and J genes are TRBV15 and TRBJ1-1; 9 bases line up with TRBD1. The germline V gene encodes CDR1 LNHNV and CDR2 YYDKDF (reference sequence). Trimming took 0 bases from V and 1 from J; bases not matched to a gene: 3. CDR3 length equals 16 residues. The CDR3 loop is CATSREEGQGNTEAFF. The DNA for the CDR3 is TGTGCCACCAGCAGAGAGGAGGGACAGGGGAACACTGAAGCTTTCTTT. The full variable domain, with the rest looked up from reference TRBV15 and TRBJ1-1, is DAMVIQNPRYQVTQFGKPVTLSCSQTLNHNVMYWYQQKSSQAPKLLFHYYDKDFNNEADTPDNFQSRRPNTSFCFLDIRSPGLGDTAMYLCATSREEGQGNTEAFFGQGTRLTVV.

Many counts were recorded for this clonotype. The chain couples TRBV6-1 to TRBJ1-2, with 9 bases that match TRBD1. The V segment lost 4 bases and the J segment 5 bases; nucleotides outside the gene matches: 11. This CDR3 comprises 16 residues. Germline CDR1 reads MNHNS; CDR2 reads SASEGT. CDR3 sequence (DNA): TGTGCCAGCAGTGCTCGGGGGACAGGGTTTAAGTATGGCTACACCTTC. Translation: CASSARGTGFKYGYTF.

This clonotype has at least ten counts. The J gene is TRBJ1-1, the V gene TRBV4-3; D not resolved. The germline CDR1 and CDR2 sequences are LGHNA and YSLEER. V dropped 0 bases and J dropped 3 bases, with 8 bases sitting between them. The CDR3 runs 14 residues. CDR3 sequence: CASSQENSYTEAFF. In nucleotides, the CDR3 is TGCGCCAGCAGCCAAGAGAACTCGTACACTGAAGCTTTCTTT.

This clonotype showed up many times. The chain is built from TRBV6-6 and TRBJ2-5; D gene ambiguous. Trimming cost V 2 bases and J 4 bases, with 14 bases left between them. There are 15 residues in the CDR3. Germline V CDR1 and CDR2: MNHNY, SVGAGI (reference sequence). The CDR3 reads CASSYASRRGETQYF. The CDR3 bases are TGTGCCAGCAGTTACGCCTCGCGGAGAGGAGAGACCCAGTACTTC.

This clonotype was detected ten times or more. The chain has TRBV18 and TRBJ2-3; 7 positions match TRBD2. Germline-derived CDR1 and CDR2 are KGHSH and LQKENI. With V trimmed by 3 bases and J by 0 bases, 3 bases remained unmatched. The CDR3 covers 15 residues. CDR3 sequence: CASSPRAGSTDTQYF. The CDR3 DNA is TGTGCCAGCTCACCGAGAGCGGGGAGCACAGATACGCAGTATTTT.

This clonotype was observed many times. The genes are TRBV18 and TRBJ2-7; no firm D call. Germline assignment: CDR1 KGHSH and CDR2 LQKENI. V lost 3 bases and J lost 2, with 8 bases in between. There are 13 residues in the CDR3. The chain's CDR3 is CASSPPGTYEQYF. The CDR3 DNA follows: TGTGCCAGCTCACCGCCAGGAACCTACGAGCAGTACTTC.